The 32 T cell receptor beta chains below were found in one sample sequenced in a study of human T cells and chemical hapten exposure. TCRdb recomputed calls from the RACE reads with MiXCR, one row per CDR3 protein. Seen here are 50,000 to 65,000 distinct CDR3 sequences, 6.7% observed once, and the top ten hold around 1.6%. The time point: pre-sensitization, week 0. The treatment was: therapeutic diphenylcyclopropenone sensitization with weekly scalp DPC. Sequencing was performed on whole blood, taken in connection with sensitization to the hapten diphenylcyclopropenone (DPC). These receptors were collected from a woman in her thirties with alopecia areata. Some clones in this sample may be carry-over from other donors' samples.

This clonotype showed up many times. The gene calls are TRBV12-3 or TRBV12-4 and TRBJ1-6; 8 nucleotides line up with TRBD1. Trimming cost V 7 bases and J 10 bases; bases outside gene matches: 15. This CDR3 is 16 amino acids long. For the CDR3, the DNA is TGTGCCAGCAACCGTTACGGGGACAGGCCACAATCACCCCTCCACTTT. Translating gives CASNRYGDRPQSPLHF.

The table lists this clonotype with a few counts. The chain joins TRBV5-4 to TRBJ2-2; no definite D call. The germline CDR1 and CDR2 sequences are SGHNT and YYREEE (reference sequence). Trimming shortened V by 7 bases and J by 6 bases, and 16 bases separated the two germline ends. The CDR3 is 14 amino acids. CDR3: CASQWDFSAGELFF. As DNA, the CDR3 is TGTGCCAGCCAGTGGGATTTTTCCGCCGGGGAGCTGTTTTTT.

There are many counts of this clonotype. The genes are TRBV18 and TRBJ1-1; D uncertain. V dropped 0 bases and J dropped 9 bases, with 11 bases sitting between them. CDR1 KGHSH and CDR2 LQKENI come from the germline V gene. This CDR3 region has 13 residues. The CDR3 sequence is CASSPPAGSQAFF. The CDR3 DNA reads as TGTGCCAGCTCACCACCGGCTGGGAGTCAAGCTTTCTTT.

This clonotype was seen ten or more times. The rearrangement links TRBV10-1 to TRBJ1-1, with 8 nucleotides matching TRBD1. Germline-derived CDR1 and CDR2 are WNHNN and SYGVQD (reference sequence). V lost 7 bases and J lost 5; bases outside the gene matches: 6. CDR3 length: 13 amino acids. CDR3 bases: TGCGCCAGCATTCCACAGGGGGGGACTGAAGCTTTCTTT. Its translation is CASIPQGGTEAFF.

This clonotype occurred a few times. This chain joins TRBV20-1 and TRBJ1-6; D is undetermined. With 6 bases removed from V and 3 bases from J, the gap between germline ends came to 9 bases. Germline loops: CDR1 DFQATT, CDR2 SNEGSKA (reference sequence). This CDR3 has 13 amino acids. CDR3 amino acids: CSAGDYYNSPLHF. CDR3 in DNA: TGCAGTGCGGGCGACTACTATAATTCACCCCTCCACTTT.

This clonotype was picked up a small number of times. The chain joins TRBV9 to TRBJ2-3; D unresolved. CDR3 length: 16 amino acids. The germline CDR1 and CDR2 sequences are SGDLS and YYNGEE. V was clipped by 7 bases and J by 4 bases, with 22 bases between them. CDR3: CASSSGVSQSADTQYF. Here the CDR3 DNA reads TGTGCCAGCTCTTCAGGAGTCTCCCAGTCGGCAGATACGCAGTATTTT.

This clonotype was found many times. This rearrangement joins TRBV6-1 to TRBJ2-3; D call uncertain. This CDR3 is 14 amino acids long. The germline CDR1 and CDR2 sequences are MNHNS and SASEGT. The ends were cut back, 3 bases at V and 0 bases at J, with 7 bases in the middle. For the CDR3, the DNA is TGTGCCAGCAGTGACAGGCTTAGCACAGATACGCAGTATTTT. It encodes CASSDRLSTDTQYF.

The sample holds a few counts of this clonotype. The chain recombines TRBV12-3 or TRBV12-4 with TRBJ1-4; possibly TRBD1 for D (5 bases). The CDR3 has 13 residues. Trimming removed 5 bases from V and 7 bases from J, with 11 bases in between. CDR3 protein: CASSPGSTEKLFF. CDR3 DNA sequence: TGTGCCAGCAGTCCAGGGTCGACTGAAAAACTGTTTTTT.

This clonotype was seen repeatedly, ten times or more. The chain joins TRBV4-2 to TRBJ2-3; weak D call: TRBD2 (5 bases). The CDR3 extends over 15 amino acids. Germline assignment: CDR1 LGHNA and CDR2 YNFKEQ. The V end lost 0 bases, the J end lost 7 bases, and 14 bases lay between the germline ends. In DNA, the CDR3 is TGTGCCAGCAGCCAAGATCGGGGAAGCGGATATACGCAGTATTTT. This encodes CASSQDRGSGYTQYF.

This clonotype has at least ten counts. The chain carries TRBV6-5 and TRBJ1-1; no definite D call. From germline, CDR1 is MNHEY and CDR2 SVGAGI. This CDR3 is built from 15 residues. Between the trimmed V and J ends, which lost 5 bases and 0 bases, there was a span of 13 bases. The CDR3, as DNA: TGTGCCAGCAGTCACGCGACGGATATGAACACTGAAGCTTTCTTT. It yields the protein CASSHATDMNTEAFF.

This clonotype showed up many times. The V gene is TRBV5-1, the J gene TRBJ2-3; D may be TRBD1 (7 bases). This CDR3 contains 17 residues. CDR1 and CDR2 from the germline V gene are SGHRS and YFSETQ. Trimming took 4 bases from V and 2 from J, leaving 20 bases between them. The CDR3 sequence: CASSVTINRGLTDTQYF. In DNA form, the CDR3 reads TGCGCCAGCAGCGTAACCATTAACAGGGGACTCACAGATACGCAGTATTTT.

The table lists this clonotype with many counts. This chain uses TRBV14 with TRBJ1-1; D perhaps matches TRBD1 (6 bases). This CDR3 is built from 14 residues. Germline assignment: CDR1 SGHDN and CDR2 FVKESK. V was shortened by 6 bases and J by 6 bases, with 17 bases between the two germline ends. CDR3 sequence reads: CASRPTGGRPEAFF. The CDR3 DNA follows: TGTGCCAGCAGACCGACAGGCGGCCGCCCTGAAGCTTTCTTT.

This clonotype turned up a few times. The V call is TRBV6-6, the J call TRBJ2-3; no definite D call. Germline V CDR1 and CDR2: MNHNY, SVGAGI (reference sequence). Trimming took 2 bases from V and 0 from J, leaving 9 bases between them. This CDR3 contains 15 residues. CDR3 DNA: TGTGCCAGCAGTTACGGGCTCTATAGCACAGATACGCAGTATTTT. This sequence encodes CASSYGLYSTDTQYF.

This clonotype has a count of ten or more. The gene calls are TRBV7-2 and TRBJ2-3, with D possibly TRBD1 on 5 matching bases. With 2 bases removed from V and 3 bases from J, the gap between germline ends came to 15 bases. The CDR3 is 16 amino acids. CDR1 and CDR2 (germline): SGHTA, FQGNSA. The CDR3 nucleotides are TGTGCCAGCAGCTTAACCGCAGGGATACTAACAGATACGCAGTATTTT. This sequence encodes CASSLTAGILTDTQYF.

This clonotype has ten or more counts. V is TRBV29-1 and J is TRBJ2-5; D gene uncertain. Trimming took 1 base from V and 3 from J, leaving 9 bases between them. CDR1 and CDR2 (germline): SQVTM, ANQGSEA. This CDR3 has 13 amino acids. This CDR3 is CSVEGRGEETQYF. The CDR3 nucleotides read TGCAGCGTTGAAGGCCGTGGGGAAGAGACCCAGTACTTC. Drawing the rest from reference TRBV29-1 and TRBJ2-5, the complete variable domain is SAVISQKPSRDICQRGTSLTIQCQVDSQVTMMFWYRQQPGQSLTLIATANQGSEATYESGFVIDKFPISRPNLTFSTLTVSNMSPEDSSIYLCSVEGRGEETQYFGPGTRLLVL.

V usage is TRBV3-1 and J usage is TRBJ2-2, with 7 bases identical to TRBD1. This CDR3 region has 17 residues. V shed 3 bases, J shed 3 bases, and the junction held 10 bases outside the gene matches. From germline, CDR1 is LGHDT and CDR2 YNNKEL (reference sequence). DNA for the CDR3: TGTGCCAGCAGCCAGGTTACAGGGGTACAGCACACCGGGGAGCTGTTTTTT. Amino acids: CASSQVTGVQHTGELFF.

This clonotype was observed many times. This chain uses TRBV12-3 or TRBV12-4 with TRBJ1-1, with unresolved D. CDR3 length: 16 residues. Deletions cut 5 bases from V and 0 bases from J, with 16 bases between. In DNA form, the CDR3 reads TGTGCCAGCAGTCGTTCAGGAAACCTTATGAACACTGAAGCTTTCTTT. Translation gives CASSRSGNLMNTEAFF.

This clonotype was found many times. The rearrangement joins TRBV2 to TRBJ2-3, with 9 bases identical to TRBD2. Trimming removed 8 bases from V and 4 bases from J; junction bases left unmatched: 7. This CDR3 has 14 amino acids. Germline loops: CDR1 SNHLY, CDR2 FYNNEI. The CDR3 loop reads CASGERGDSDTQYF. The CDR3 DNA sequence: TGTGCCAGCGGAGAGCGGGGGGACTCAGATACGCAGTATTTT.

This clonotype has a count of ten or more. V gene TRBV6-6 combines with J gene TRBJ2-3; D is perhaps TRBD2 (5 bases). Germline V lookup: CDR1 MNHNY, CDR2 SVGAGI (reference sequence). This CDR3 has 18 amino acids. The ends were cut back, 2 bases at V and 6 bases at J, with 24 bases in the middle. The CDR3 sequence: CASSYATGPSGRGDTQYF. The CDR3 coding sequence is TGTGCCAGCAGTTACGCCACGGGCCCATCGGGGAGAGGGGATACGCAGTATTTT.

This clonotype was counted ten times or more. The chain recombines TRBV7-2 with TRBJ2-1, with a tentative D call TRBD2 (7 bases). CDR3 length: 16 amino acids. Germline V gives CDR1 SGHTA, CDR2 FQGNSA. Trimming took 4 bases from V and 8 from J, leaving 21 bases between them. The CDR3 reads CASSSNAAGAKDEQFF. Here the CDR3 DNA reads TGTGCCAGCAGCTCCAACGCCGCGGGGGCGAAGGATGAGCAGTTCTTC. Full variable domain (remainder filled in from reference TRBV7-2 and TRBJ2-1): GAGVSQSPSNKVTEKGKDVELRCDPISGHTALYWYRQSLGQGLEFLIYFQGNSAPDKSGLPSDRFSAERTGGSVSTLTIQRTQQEDSAVYLCASSSNAAGAKDEQFFGPGTRLTVL.

This clonotype was seen repeatedly, ten times or more. The chain uses TRBV18 and TRBJ2-1; 9 nucleotides match TRBD2. CDR1 and CDR2 (germline): KGHSH, LQKENI. V was clipped by 2 bases and J by 2 bases; unmatched bases: 1. This CDR3 spans 15 amino acids. CDR3 in amino acids: CASSPSSGAYNEQFF. The CDR3, as DNA: TGTGCCAGCTCACCATCTAGCGGGGCCTACAATGAGCAGTTCTTC.

This clonotype was seen at least ten times. This chain uses TRBV7-8 with TRBJ1-1; maybe TRBD1 (5 bases). This CDR3 has 14 amino acids. With 5 bases removed from V and 3 bases from J, the gap between germline ends came to 13 bases. Germline CDR1 SGHVS, CDR2 FQNEAQ. CDR3 sequence (DNA): TGTGCCAGCAGCGTAAGAGACAGAGACACTGAAGCTTTCTTT. Protein sequence: CASSVRDRDTEAFF.

The CDR3 loop reads CASSLGTGSTDTQYF. CDR3 in DNA: TGTGCCAGCAGCCTGGGGACCGGGAGCACAGATACGCAGTATTTT. The chain combines TRBV13 with TRBJ2-3; D is perhaps TRBD1 or TRBD2 (5 bases each). Trimming pared 5 bases from V and 0 bases from J, leaving 12 bases between. The CDR3 consists of 15 residues. CDR1 PRHDT and CDR2 FYEKMQ come from the germline V gene (reference sequence).

This clonotype was recorded at least ten times. The chain uses TRBV20-1 and TRBJ2-7; tentatively, D is TRBD1 (5 bases). The V end was cut by 1 base, the J end by 2 bases, with 15 bases between. CDR3 length: 15 residues. Germline values: CDR1 DFQATT, CDR2 SNEGSKA (reference sequence). The CDR3 loop is CSARGGAGLTYEQYF. Written as DNA, the CDR3 is TGCAGTGCTAGAGGGGGCGCAGGGCTTACCTACGAGCAGTACTTC.

There are many counts of this clonotype. The chain links TRBV7-3 to TRBJ2-2, with D perhaps TRBD1 (5 bases). V was clipped by 4 bases and J by 0 bases, with 18 bases between them. The germline V gene encodes CDR1 SGHTA and CDR2 FQGTGA. The CDR3 extends over 18 amino acids. The CDR3 DNA sequence: TGTGCCAGCAGCTATACTGCAGGGCCCCCTGCGAACACCGGGGAGCTGTTTTTT. Its translation is CASSYTAGPPANTGELFF.

This clonotype has just a few counts. The rearrangement joins TRBV4-1 to TRBJ2-1; 7 bases agree with TRBD2. The trim removed 4 bases at V and 6 bases at J, leaving 15 bases unmatched. CDR3 size: 17 residues. Germline V gene lookup returns CDR1 MGHRA and CDR2 YSYEKL. The CDR3 sequence is CASSLLRTSGLGNEQFF. CDR3 DNA: TGCGCCAGCAGCCTGCTCCGGACTAGTGGATTGGGCAATGAGCAGTTCTTC.

This clonotype was counted at least ten times. The rearrangement links TRBV12-3 or TRBV12-4 to TRBJ1-1; no clear D. V was trimmed by 3 bases and J by 5 bases, leaving 10 bases between them. The CDR3 length is 13 residues. The chain's CDR3 is CASSFSGQTEAFF. The CDR3 DNA reads TGTGCCAGCAGTTTTTCGGGCCAAACTGAAGCTTTCTTT.

This clonotype was seen many times. The rearrangement uses TRBV4-1 and TRBJ2-1; 14 nucleotides align to TRBD2. Germline V CDR1 and CDR2: MGHRA, YSYEKL. The CDR3 covers 18 residues. J gave up 6 bases and V 1 base, and 8 bases lay outside the gene matches. The CDR3 DNA reads as TGCGCCAGCAGCCAAGGGCCCGCGACTAGCGGGGGGGCCAATGAGCAGTTCTTC. Translation gives CASSQGPATSGGANEQFF.

As to this clonotype: Possible read error: a much larger clone is one base away. The rearrangement joins TRBV7-3 to TRBJ2-3; 11 nucleotides align to TRBD2. The length of the CDR3 is 16 residues. CDR1 and CDR2 from the germline V gene are SGHTA and FQGTGA. The CDR3, as DNA: TGTGCCAGCAGCTTACTGGCTAGCGGGGGGACAGATACGCAGTGTTTT. Its translation: CASSLLASGGTDTQCF.

This sequence joins TRBV30 and TRBJ1-2; TRBD1 matches 8 bases. CDR1 and CDR2 (germline): GTSNPN, SVGIG (reference sequence). There are 15 residues in the CDR3. Trimming took 7 bases from V and 3 from J; bases not matched to a gene: 13. The CDR3 reads CAFYGQGASDYGYTF. For the CDR3, the DNA is TGTGCCTTTTATGGGCAGGGGGCGTCTGACTATGGCTACACCTTC.

This clonotype was counted many times. The chain recombines TRBV12-3 or TRBV12-4 with TRBJ2-7, with TRBD1 matching over 9 bases. This CDR3 region has 16 residues. J gave up 0 bases and V 5 bases, and 8 bases lay outside the gene matches. The CDR3 loop is CASSPTRDRVSYEQYF. The CDR3 DNA follows: TGTGCCAGCAGTCCGACCCGGGACAGGGTCTCCTACGAGCAGTACTTC.

This clonotype was picked up many times. The CDR3 reads CASSEGEGTVGYEQYF. The CDR3 DNA is TGTGCCAGCAGTGAAGGCGAGGGGACCGTAGGTTACGAGCAGTACTTC. V and J are TRBV6-1 and TRBJ2-7; either TRBD1 or TRBD2 may supply D (5 bases each). Trimming removed 1 base at V and 4 bases at J, with 17 bases between. CDR1 and CDR2 (germline): MNHNS, SASEGT. The CDR3 covers 16 residues.